The present entry profiles one T cell receptor (beta chain) with its context. This entry is derived from a study of radiation and T cells in renal cell carcinoma. From germline, CDR1 is SNHLY and CDR2 FYNNEI. V lost 9 bases to trimming and J lost 3 bases, with 15 bases between them. The CDR3 sequence is 13 residues long. Here immunoSEQ multiplex PCR was the method, and the copy in TCRdb shows in-frame clones only, minus some. This table holds roughly 100,000 clones, 82% found once. The sample's time point: baseline pretreatment blood. Regarding treatment: 15 Gy SBRT to primary tumor, nephrectomy 4 weeks later.

Sequenced here: blood, sampled from a patient whose treatment included radiotherapy and nephrectomy. The receptor's source is a man in his sixties with renal cell carcinoma. The rearrangement links TRBV2 to TRBJ2-7, with D perhaps matching TRBD1 (6 bases). The DNA for the CDR3 is TGTGCCAGTCACAGGGACCCAGTCTACGAGCAGTACTTC. The encoded protein is CASHRDPVYEQYF.